Described below is a single T cell receptor beta chain sequence and its context. Its specificity is not known. This entry is derived from a study of cytomegalovirus exposure and HLA in healthy donors. As for the study in general: Genotyping showed around 80% of 398 donors falling in the Caucasian-associated ancestry cluster.

The study ran its PCR with 60 Vbeta and 13 Jbeta primers. Data came from immunoSEQ multiplex PCR; TCRdb stores just in-frame clones and leaves some out. The data show around 210,000 clones, roughly 77% seen once. Study observations and caveats: In vitro, three CMV-associated chains proved specific for CMV antigens.

This CDR3 spans 15 amino acids. Germline V lookup: CDR1 SGHTS, CDR2 YDEGEE. Trimming left V 0 bases short and J 7 bases short, with 14 bases between. Sequenced: PBMCs. The clonotype was recovered from a male donor in good health and CMV-seropositive. The chain recombines TRBV5-8 with TRBJ1-5, with D possibly TRBD1 on 5 matching bases. The CDR3 region is CASSLEGGAGQPQHF. In DNA form, the CDR3 reads TGTGCCAGCAGCTTGGAAGGTGGGGCGGGGCAGCCCCAGCATTTT. Full variable domain (rest looked up from reference TRBV5-8 and TRBJ1-5): EAGVTQSPTHLIKTRGQQATLRCSPISGHTSVYWYQQALGLGLQFLLWYDEGEERNRGNFPPRFSGRQFPNYSSELNVNALELEDSALYLCASSLEGGAGQPQHFGDGTRLSIL.